This T cell receptor beta chain was sequenced in a study of blood T cell repertoires in COVID-19. Study summary: The origin of the acute and convalescent COVID-19 samples was the United States, Italy and Spain. T cells, B-cell-depleted T cells, or PBMCs provided the cDNA or gDNA that served as material.

In the source study's methods: From reference gene primer amplification, estimates of nucleated cell counts were derived. Generated by immunoSEQ multiplex PCR, the TCRdb table keeps only in-frame clones and is missing some. V and J calls and clone size are those listed in that table; D and trimming were worked out from the DNA. The profile covers 250,000 to 300,000 clones, with 75% to 85% appearing a single time and 5.1% taken by the ten largest. There are 13 residues in the CDR3. V dropped 4 bases and J dropped 7; count of bases not matched to a gene: 4. CDR1 is SNHLY, CDR2 FYNNEI, per germline. This chain connects TRBV2 to TRBJ2-1; 7 bases fit TRBD2. The sequence derives from a man aged 45-65 years with active or convalescent COVID-19. The sequencing input was peripheral blood. The CDR3 nucleotides read TGTGCCAGCAGTGGCGGGAGAGGGAATGAGCAGTTCTTC. It encodes CASSGGRGNEQFF. Supplemented by reference TRBV2 and TRBJ2-1, the full variable domain reads EPEVTQTPSHQVTQMGQEVILRCVPISNHLYFYWYRQILGQKVEFLVSFYNNEISEKSEIFDDQFSVERPDGSNFTLKIRSTKLEDSAMYFCASSGGRGNEQFFGPGTRLTVL.